This T cell receptor beta chain appears in the sequencing data of a study of T cells after yellow fever vaccination. Study-wide background: SMART-Seq v4 Ultra Low Input handled preparation of low-cell-number fractions.

This CDR3 contains 16 residues. The J segment lost 8 bases and the V segment lost 0 bases, leaving 16 bases of the junction unmatched. Germline V gene sequence: CDR1 DFQATT, CDR2 SNEGSKA (reference sequence). This clonotype has at least ten counts. The antigen is undetermined. Whole-study findings and limits: Re-detected after boosting: most primary clones, almost 98% of CD4 and 88% of CD8. Researchers noted that a small share of clonotypes showed up in both CD4 and CD8 compartments.

Generation of TCR cDNA used 5'RACE template switching (which added a universal primer site and UMIs). TCRdb fed the 5' RACE reads into MiXCR, producing one record per CDR3 protein. The sample shows 140,000 to 150,000 distinct CDR3 sequences, 6.6% of them seen only once. The chain uses TRBV20-1 and TRBJ2-7, with 7 bases that match TRBD1. The sequence was collected from a man aged 30 to 45 who received the YFV17D yellow fever vaccine. The sample was CD4+ T cells sorted from PBMCs, taken 10 days after the yellow fever booster vaccination. Here the CDR3 reads CSARETGVTYVIQQYF. As DNA, the CDR3 is TGCAGTGCTAGAGAAACAGGGGTTACCTACGTTATCCAGCAGTACTTC.